Listed below are T cell receptor beta chains from one sample, sequenced in a study of OX40 agonist ivuxolimab in advanced cancers. Some clones are missing from TCRdb's copy, which holds only in-frame ones; the method was immunoSEQ multiplex PCR. Among some 150,000 clones, about nine tenths were seen once, and the ten largest hold about 1.1%. Specimen: CD4+ or CD8+ T cells sorted from blood, collected in a trial of the OX40 agonist ivuxolimab. These TCRs come from an adult with an advanced solid tumor such as melanoma, head and neck, liver or kidney cancer. Both conserved end residues are part of each CDR3. The order of the fields is V gene, D gene, clone size, J gene, CDR3 protein, CDR3 DNA. The D gene is left open where the match is weak. Expanded clones get a size class; other rows say once, few or many, or leave the size out.

TRBV5-1	NA	NA	TRBJ1-4	CASSFYRPDEKLFF	TGCGCCAGCAGCTTTTACCGACCGGACGAAAAACTGTTTTTT
TRBV5-1	NA	NA	TRBJ1-1	CASSTQGNTEAFF	TGCGCCAGCAGCACCCAGGGGAACACTGAAGCTTTCTTT
TRBV6-1	NA	once	TRBJ2-7	CASSGIRAHEQYF	TGTGCCAGCAGCGGGATTAGGGCACACGAGCAGTACTTC
TRBV7-9	NA	NA	TRBJ1-2	CASSFQQGNYGYTF	TGTGCCAGCAGCTTTCAGCAGGGCAACTATGGCTACACCTTC
TRBV7-2	NA	NA	TRBJ2-2	CASSLYRAGELFF	TGTGCCAGCAGCTTGTACAGGGCTGGGGAGCTGTTTTTT
TRBV7-9	NA	NA	TRBJ2-6	CASSPLEAGANVLTF	TGTGCCAGCAGCCCATTGGAGGCTGGAGCCAACGTCCTGACTTTC
TRBV7-8	NA	NA	TRBJ1-2	CASSLASGAYYGYTF	TGTGCCAGCAGCTTAGCATCTGGGGCCTACTATGGCTACACCTTC
TRBV5-1	NA	once	TRBJ2-5	CASSLEGLKETQYF	TGCGCCAGCAGCTTGGAGGGACTCAAAGAGACCCAGTACTTC
TRBV11-3	NA	once	TRBJ2-7	CASSFVPGDEQYF	TGTGCCAGCAGCTTTGTCCCCGGGGACGAGCAGTACTTC
TRBV5-8	NA	NA	TRBJ1-1	CASSLQPNTEAFF	TGTGCCAGCAGCTTACAACCGAACACTGAAGCTTTCTTT
TRBV27	NA	NA	TRBJ2-2	CASRGSANTGELFF	TGTGCCAGCAGGGGGTCTGCGAACACCGGGGAGCTGTTTTTT
TRBV28	TRBD2	NA	TRBJ2-3	CASSLVASGSSTDTQYF	TGTGCCAGCAGTTTAGTGGCTAGCGGGTCTAGCACAGATACGCAGTATTTT
TRBV5-1	NA	NA	TRBJ2-5	CASSLGQNFQETQYF	TGCGCCAGCAGCTTGGGTCAGAACTTCCAAGAGACCCAGTACTTC
TRBV28	NA	NA	TRBJ1-4	CASSALRDLDATNEKLFF	TGTGCCAGCAGTGCCCTGCGTGACTTAGATGCAACTAATGAAAAACTGTTTTTT
TRBV30	TRBD1	once	TRBJ2-7	CAWSRDSYYEQYF	TGTGCCTGGAGTCGGGACAGTTACTACGAGCAGTACTTC
TRBV27	NA	NA	TRBJ2-7	CASSFSGHTYEQYF	TGTGCCAGCAGTTTCTCGGGACACACTTACGAGCAGTACTTC
TRBV7-9	TRBD2	once	TRBJ2-7	CASSLASGSSNFYEQYF	TGTGCCAGCAGCTTAGCTAGCGGGAGCTCAAATTTCTACGAGCAGTACTTC
TRBV2	NA	few	TRBJ2-6	CASEGRSGANVLTF	TGTGCCAGTGAGGGGAGGTCTGGGGCCAACGTCCTGACTTTC
TRBV28	NA	NA	TRBJ1-1	CASSFPQGGRTEAFF	TGTGCCAGCAGTTTCCCCCAGGGAGGCAGGACTGAAGCTTTCTTT
TRBV4-3	NA	NA	TRBJ1-3	CASSQERDTESGNTIYF	TGCGCCAGCAGCCAAGAGCGGGACACTGAAAGTGGAAACACCATATATTTT
TRBV18	NA	NA	TRBJ2-5	CASSPPSEETQYF	TGTGCCAGCTCACCACCGTCAGAAGAGACCCAGTACTTC